Listed below are T cell receptor beta chains from one sample, sequenced in a study of blood T cell repertoires in COVID-19. TCRdb's copy holds only in-frame clones and misses some; the assay was immunoSEQ multiplex PCR. The data hold a few hundred thousand clones, with 89% observed a single time. Specimen: PBMCs or T cells enriched from blood (not recorded which). Receptors originate from a middle-aged woman who had recovered from COVID-19. Both conserved end residues are trimmed from each CDR3. Each record gives: J gene, clone size, V gene, CDR3 protein. Clone size, where shown, is once, few, many, or a class for clones that have expanded.

TRBJ2-1,-,TRBV27,ASSPRTSENGEQF
TRBJ1-1,-,TRBV29-1,SVVIDINTEAF
TRBJ1-4,once,TRBV19,ASSQNLNEKLF
TRBJ2-1,-,TRBV24-1,ATSDPTGARQQF
TRBJ1-1,-,TRBV9,ASRRTEAF
TRBJ2-2,-,TRBV7-9,ASSLNRDTGELF
TRBJ2-7,-,TRBV7-2,ASSLDSREFYEQY
TRBJ1-5,once,TRBV21-1,ASSKEGVGNQPQH
TRBJ1-1,once,TRBV4-3,ASSQTAAEIGTEAF
TRBJ1-2,-,TRBV30,AWRGQGLSYGYT
TRBJ2-4,-,TRBV6-2/TRBV6-3,ASSYRRGGQNIQY
TRBJ2-3,-,TRBV19,ASSSRDILSTDTQY
TRBJ2-1,few,TRBV4-3,ASSESSAGRAYNEQF
TRBJ1-2,-,TRBV3-1/TRBV3-2,ASSRQTDLYGYT
TRBJ1-1,few,TRBV18,ASSPGTTGNTEAF
TRBJ2-7,-,TRBV18,ASSPSGSGEQY
TRBJ2-7,-,TRBV27,ASSLYGRQGSYEQY
TRBJ2-3,-,TRBV7-2,ASNWRSGGTEGDTQY
TRBJ2-3,-,TRBV2,ASSERRGGQDTQY
TRBJ2-3,-,TRBV15,ATSRDRGGGQY
TRBJ2-7,once,TRBV9,ASSPAYGSWHEQY
TRBJ2-1,-,TRBV5-4,ASSSRSLAGGVF
TRBJ1-4,-,TRBV19,ASTPGRGVLF
TRBJ1-2,once,TRBV19,ASSIGGQGFHGYT
TRBJ2-1,-,TRBV7-6,ASSYTSGPNEQF
TRBJ2-7,-,TRBV28,ASSLTGLSYEQY
TRBJ2-5,-,TRBV6-2/TRBV6-3,ASSYGTSGGSNRGTQY
TRBJ2-1,-,TRBV19,ASSIEGSGSNEQF
TRBJ2-1,-,TRBV5-1,ASSSTSGSNEQF
TRBJ1-4,-,TRBV5-1,ASTQTGGTTNEKLF
TRBJ1-2,-,TRBV2,ASSTGQGTGVGYGYT
TRBJ2-1,-,TRBV7-8,ASSSRRTGAYNEQF
TRBJ2-7,-,TRBV18,ASSSGQTFLSYEQY
TRBJ2-2,-,TRBV19,ASSPEGALNTGELF
TRBJ2-7,-,TRBV5-1,ASSPRSTYEQY
TRBJ1-2,-,TRBV7-9,ASSGTGGSYGYT
TRBJ2-7,-,TRBV6-5,ASSPTSGPYEQY
TRBJ2-1,-,TRBV5-1,ASSLDTSSYNEQF
TRBJ1-1,-,TRBV29-1,SAARDTEAF
TRBJ2-7,-,TRBV27,ASQLTGGYEQY
TRBJ2-3,-,TRBV19,ASSTGRFTDTQY
TRBJ2-5,-,TRBV10-3,AISESQQETQY
TRBJ1-3,-,TRBV28,ASSSVPSGNTIY
TRBJ2-3,-,TRBV30,ASPLNAGGSDTQY
TRBJ2-5,-,TRBV7-2,ASSWGTGEAETQY
TRBJ2-7,-,TRBV5-6,ASSAGGLSYEQY
TRBJ2-1,-,TRBV9,ASSVVDLAGIHNEQF
TRBJ2-3,-,TRBV20-1,SASSWESYSDTQY
TRBJ2-2,-,TRBV29-1,SVGGTGGTGELF
TRBJ2-1,-,TRBV30,AWSARVAEQF